The 26 T cell receptor beta chains given below trace back to one sample, sequenced in a study of CD8 T cells in Susac syndrome. Random hexamers primed reverse transcription of roughly 0.45 to 1 ug RNA. TCRdb re-called the immunoSEQ multiplex PCR reads through MiXCR, storing one row per CDR3 protein. The sample consists of 140,000 to 150,000 distinct CDR3 sequences, approximately 94% of them appearing once. Sample: CD4+ T cells from PBMCs. Receptors originate from a human donor with Susac syndrome.

The chain joins TRBV25-1 to TRBJ2-7, with D possibly matching TRBD1 (6 bases). Germline V gene lookup returns CDR1 MGHDK and CDR2 SYGVNS. This CDR3 region has 10 residues. The CDR3, as DNA: TGTCTCTCGCAGGGGTACGAGCAGTACTTC. Translating gives CLSQGYEQYF.

The rearrangement joins TRBV20-1 to TRBJ1-1; D unclear. The CDR3 is made up of 14 amino acids. The V and J ends lost 0 bases and 1 base respectively, with 9 bases between them. Germline lookup yields CDR1 DFQATT and CDR2 SNEGSKA (reference sequence). CDR3 DNA sequence: TGCAGTGCTAGAGACACCGTGGGGAACACTGAAGCTTTCTTT. Amino acid sequence: CSARDTVGNTEAFF.

The genes are TRBV28 and TRBJ1-2; D not resolved. The germline CDR1 and CDR2 sequences are MDHEN and SYDVKM. Trimming stripped 5 bases from V and 6 bases from J, with 16 bases between. The CDR3 has 14 amino acids. CDR3 in amino acids: CASSLFPKIDGYTF. CDR3 DNA sequence: TGTGCCAGCAGTCTATTCCCCAAAATAGATGGCTACACCTTC.

The gene calls are TRBV14 and TRBJ1-6, with D unclear. V gave up 3 bases and J gave up 9 bases, with 9 bases separating them. There are 13 residues in the CDR3. Per the germline V gene, CDR1 is SGHDN and CDR2 is FVKESK. This chain's CDR3 is CASSHYQSSPLHF. The CDR3, as DNA: TGTGCCAGCAGCCATTACCAGTCTTCACCCCTCCACTTT.

The genes are TRBV6-6 and TRBJ2-1, with D unclear. From germline, CDR1 is MNHNY and CDR2 SVGAGI (reference sequence). CDR3 size: 12 residues. The V end was cut by 5 bases, the J end by 7 bases, with 9 bases between. The DNA of the CDR3 is TGTGCCAGCAGTCAGAGCCGGAATGAGCAGTTCTTC. Translating gives CASSQSRNEQFF.

This rearrangement joins TRBV20-1 to TRBJ2-3, with D possibly called TRBD1 or TRBD2 (6 bases each). The CDR3 is 15 residues long. CDR1 and CDR2 (germline): DFQATT, SNEGSKA (reference sequence). V lost 6 bases to trimming and J lost 1 base, with 17 bases between them. CDR3 sequence reads: CSALMGRGRTDTQYF. The DNA of the CDR3 is TGCAGTGCCCTGATGGGTCGGGGGCGCACAGATACGCAGTATTTT.

The genes are TRBV18 and TRBJ2-3; 8 nucleotides agree with TRBD2. Germline V gene sequence: CDR1 KGHSH, CDR2 LQKENI. Trimming removed 1 base from V and 6 bases from J; junction bases left unmatched: 6. The CDR3 runs 15 residues. This CDR3 reads CASSPQAGEFDTQYF. DNA of the CDR3: TGTGCCAGCTCACCACAAGCGGGAGAGTTTGATACGCAGTATTTT. The whole variable domain, filled in from reference TRBV18 and TRBJ2-3, reads NAGVMQNPRHLVRRRGQEARLRCSPMKGHSHVYWYRQLPEEGLKFMVYLQKENIIDESGMPKERFSAEFPKEGPSILRIQQVVRGDSAAYFCASSPQAGEFDTQYFGPGTRLTVL.

CDR3 residues: CASSLDMRDEQYF. The DNA for the CDR3 is TGTGCCAGCAGCTTAGATATGAGGGACGAGCAGTACTTC. The rearrangement joins TRBV11-2 to TRBJ2-7; possibly TRBD2 for D (5 bases). The V and J ends lost 0 bases and 5 bases respectively, with 8 bases between them. The germline V gene has CDR1 SGHAT and CDR2 FQNNGV. The CDR3 length is 13 residues. The variable domain in full, with the rest retrieved from reference TRBV11-2 and TRBJ2-7, is EAGVAQSPRYKIIEKRQSVAFWCNPISGHATLYWYQQILGQGPKLLIQFQNNGVVDDSQLPKDRFSAERLKGVDSTLKIQPAKLEDSAVYLCASSLDMRDEQYFGPGTRLTVT.

V gene TRBV20-1 combines with J gene TRBJ2-3; 8 positions match TRBD2. Germline CDR1 is DFQATT and CDR2 is SNEGSKA (reference sequence). V shed 0 bases and J 3 bases; nucleotides not matched to a gene: 5. The CDR3 has 15 amino acids. The chain's CDR3 is CSARDVAGGTDTQYF. Written as DNA, the CDR3 is TGCAGTGCTAGAGATGTCGCGGGAGGAACAGATACGCAGTATTTT.

The rearrangement uses TRBV28 and TRBJ1-5; no clear D gene. CDR1 and CDR2 (germline): MDHEN, SYDVKM. V shed 4 bases and J shed 3 bases, with 13 bases lying between them. The CDR3 runs 15 residues. The CDR3, as DNA: TGTGCCAGCAGTTCCGTGCGGGAGTACAATCAGCCCCAGCATTTT. Amino acid sequence: CASSSVREYNQPQHF.

The gene calls are TRBV4-1 and TRBJ1-1; TRBD1 is a possible D gene (6 bases). Germline V gives CDR1 MGHRA, CDR2 YSYEKL. The CDR3 length is 16 residues. V was pared by 2 bases and J by 2 bases, with 15 bases between. CDR3 nucleotide sequence: TGCGCCAGCAGCCAACCATTATCACAGGGCAACACTGAAGCTTTCTTT. It yields the protein CASSQPLSQGNTEAFF.

This chain connects TRBV19 to TRBJ2-2; 11 nucleotides align to TRBD1. Trimming cost V 7 bases and J 3 bases; bases outside gene matches: 7. The CDR3 has 16 amino acids. The V gene's germline CDR1 is LNHDA and CDR2 SQIVND (reference sequence). The CDR3 region has the DNA TGTGCCAGTACCCGGAGGGGACAGGGGGACACCGGGGAGCTGTTTTTT. Protein product: CASTRRGQGDTGELFF.

V and J are TRBV6-1 and TRBJ2-6, with 9 bases matching TRBD1. The junction had 10 bases not matched to a gene; V was cut back by 0 bases and J by 4 bases. The CDR3 is 19 amino acids. Germline lookup yields CDR1 MNHNS and CDR2 SASEGT. The CDR3 DNA is TGTGCCAGCAGTGAAGCCGGGACAGGGTGGCCTGGCGGGGCCAACGTCCTGACTTTC. Translating it yields CASSEAGTGWPGGANVLTF.

The chain links TRBV4-2 to TRBJ2-7; D call uncertain. The CDR3 is 14 amino acids. Germline-derived CDR1 and CDR2 are LGHNA and YNFKEQ. Trimming took 0 bases from V and 1 from J, leaving 7 bases between them. The CDR3 DNA follows: TGTGCCAGCAGCCAAGATCCCATTTCCTACGAGCAGTACTTC. It codes for CASSQDPISYEQYF.

The chain has TRBV15 and TRBJ2-5; D unresolved. Trimming removed 9 bases from V and 3 bases from J, with 11 bases in between. The V gene's germline CDR1 is LNHNV and CDR2 YYDKDF (reference sequence). CDR3 size: 12 residues. DNA for the CDR3: TGTGCCACTGGGGTTGGAGAAGAGACCCAGTACTTC. Encoded protein: CATGVGEETQYF.

In this sample, this clonotype turned up once. The CDR3 nucleotides read TGCAGTGCTGGACGGCCTTTCGGTGAGCAGTTCTTC. Translating it yields CSAGRPFGEQFF. This chain joins TRBV20-1 and TRBJ2-1; no firm D call. The germline gives CDR1 DFQATT, CDR2 SNEGSKA (reference sequence). The CDR3 extends over 12 amino acids. Trimming left V 5 bases short and J 9 bases short, with 14 bases between.

The chain links TRBV29-1 to TRBJ2-3; 7 nucleotides agree with TRBD1. This CDR3 is built from 15 residues. Germline V gene lookup returns CDR1 SQVTM and CDR2 ANQGSEA. V trimming: 6 bases; J trimming: 2 bases; junction bases outside the gene matches: 11. The CDR3 region is CSVCPGTALTDTQYF. Written as DNA, the CDR3 is TGCAGCGTCTGTCCCGGGACAGCCCTCACAGATACGCAGTATTTT.

The chain carries TRBV20-1 and TRBJ2-7; a possible D gene is TRBD2 (5 bases). V dropped 0 bases and J dropped 4 bases, with 13 bases sitting between them. Per germline, CDR1 DFQATT and CDR2 SNEGSKA (reference sequence). The CDR3 is 14 residues long. The CDR3 spells CSARDPSTGYEQYF. The CDR3, as DNA: TGCAGTGCTAGAGATCCTTCGACGGGGTACGAGCAGTACTTC.

The V call is TRBV14, the J call TRBJ1-4; D remains unclear. V was clipped by 1 base and J by 7 bases, with 7 bases between them. CDR3 size: 13 residues. Germline CDR1 SGHDN, CDR2 FVKESK. The CDR3 loop reads CASSQVPFEKLFF. In DNA, the CDR3 is TGTGCCAGCAGCCAAGTCCCCTTTGAAAAACTGTTTTTT.

CDR3 sequence: CASRERGESSYEQYF. The CDR3 DNA is TGTGCCAGCCGAGAGAGGGGGGAAAGCTCCTACGAGCAGTACTTC. The genes are TRBV13 and TRBJ2-7; D may correspond to TRBD1 or TRBD2 (6 bases each). The germline V gene has CDR1 PRHDT and CDR2 FYEKMQ (reference sequence). The CDR3 is made up of 15 amino acids. The V end was cut by 8 bases, the J end by 0 bases, with 17 bases between.

The rearrangement links TRBV9 to TRBJ2-3; 8 bases are shared with TRBD1. CDR1 and CDR2 from the germline V gene are SGDLS and YYNGEE. With V trimmed by 4 bases and J by 0 bases, 7 bases remained unmatched. This CDR3 spans 16 amino acids. The CDR3 DNA is TGTGCCAGCAGCCTCCGACAGGGGACTAGCACAGATACGCAGTATTTT. It specifies CASSLRQGTSTDTQYF. The full variable domain, rest sourced from reference TRBV9 and TRBJ2-3, is DSGVTQTPKHLITATGQRVTLRCSPRSGDLSVYWYQQSLDQGLQFLIQYYNGEERAKGNILERFSAQQFPDLHSELNLSSLELGDSALYFCASSLRQGTSTDTQYFGPGTRLTVL.

The V call is TRBV4-2, the J call TRBJ2-7, with D perhaps matching TRBD1 (6 bases). This CDR3 is built from 16 residues. CDR1 and CDR2 from the germline V gene are LGHNA and YNFKEQ. The V gene lost 0 bases and the J gene lost 2 bases, with 14 bases spanning the gap. The CDR3 sequence: CASSQDRWTVTYEQYF. For the CDR3, the DNA is TGTGCCAGCAGCCAAGATAGGTGGACAGTTACCTACGAGCAGTACTTC.

The chain employs TRBV6-4 and TRBJ2-3; D is possibly TRBD2 (7 bases). Trimming stripped 8 bases from V and 2 bases from J, with 11 bases between. There are 13 residues in the CDR3. Germline CDR1 reads MRHNA; CDR2 reads SNTAGT. CDR3 in DNA: TGTGCCAGCGGAGCGGGACACACAGATACGCAGTATTTT. The encoded protein is CASGAGHTDTQYF.

About this clonotype: At one boundary the junction diverges from the germline segment, which might be a read error. CDR3 sequence: CASSPESTVGYSTLHF. CDR3 DNA sequence: TGTGCCAGCAGCCCAGAGTCGACAGTCGGGTATTCAACCCTCCACTTT. The V gene is TRBV11-2, the J gene TRBJ1-6, with D perhaps matching TRBD1 (5 bases). Germline values: CDR1 SGHAT, CDR2 FQNNGV. The CDR3 has 16 amino acids.

The chain has TRBV12-3 or TRBV12-4 and TRBJ2-7; TRBD1 matches at 8 bases. Unmatched junction bases numbered 8, after V lost 7 bases and J lost 3 bases. This CDR3 is 14 amino acids long. In nucleotides, the CDR3 is TGTGCCAGCAAACTGGGACAGGCGTTCTACGAGCAGTACTTC. As protein: CASKLGQAFYEQYF.

The chain joins TRBV5-6 to TRBJ2-4; D gene ambiguous. CDR3 size: 14 residues. The ends were cut back, 0 bases at V and 9 bases at J, with 13 bases in the middle. The germline V gene encodes CDR1 SGHDT and CDR2 YYEEEE. CDR3 protein: CASSLGRQYSIQYF. CDR3 in DNA: TGTGCCAGCAGCTTGGGCAGGCAATATTCCATTCAGTACTTC. Variable domain in full (rest from reference TRBV5-6 and TRBJ2-4): DAGVTQSPTHLIKTRGQQVTLRCSPKSGHDTVSWYQQALGQGPQFIFQYYEEEERQRGNFPDRFSGHQFPNYSSELNVNALLLGDSALYLCASSLGRQYSIQYFGAGTRLSVL.